The 2 T cell receptor beta chains presented below share a single source sample, sequenced in a study of cytomegalovirus exposure and HLA in healthy donors. Amplification used 60 Vbeta primers and 13 Jbeta primers. Profiled with immunoSEQ multiplex PCR; TCRdb holds only in-frame clones, not every one. The sample includes 25,000 to 35,000 clones, more than 75% of them seen just once. Sequences were obtained from PBMCs. These receptors were obtained from a boy aged 5-17 years in good health and CMV-seronegative.

V is TRBV7-3 and J is TRBJ2-2; D is perhaps TRBD2 (7 bases). The CDR3 has 18 residues. Between the trimmed V and J ends, which lost 3 bases and 2 bases, there was a span of 19 bases. Germline-derived CDR1 and CDR2 are SGHTA and FQGTGA. The CDR3 sequence: CASSFKGGQPSNTGELFF. In DNA, the CDR3 is TGTGCCAGCAGCTTCAAGGGGGGGCAGCCCTCTAACACCGGGGAGCTGTTTTTT. The full variable domain, completed using reference TRBV7-3 and TRBJ2-2, is GAGVSQTPSNKVTEKGKYVELRCDPISGHTALYWYRQSLGQGPEFLIYFQGTGAADDSGLPNDRFFAVRPEGSVSTLKIQRTERGDSAVYLCASSFKGGQPSNTGELFFGEGSRLTVL.

The CDR3 protein is CASSFGQGDGYTF. CDR3 nucleotide sequence: TGTGCCAGCAGTTTCGGACAGGGCGATGGCTACACCTTC. The chain combines TRBV27 with TRBJ1-2; TRBD1 aligns across 8 bases. CDR3 length equals 13 residues. Germline CDR1 and CDR2: MNHEY and SMNVEV (reference sequence). Trimming cost V 3 bases and J 6 bases; bases outside gene matches: 3.